Sequencing of this TCR beta chain was carried out in a study of cytomegalovirus exposure and HLA in healthy donors. As for the study in general: Samples from HLA-typed donors yielded around 85 million unique TCRs in an early data release. Study observations and caveats: For most TCR sequences rarity was the rule, although some public TCRs occurred in many donors. By HLA locus, TCR association rates varied in a later analysis, with DRB1 showing the most and HLA-C the fewest. Later on, an analysis tied some 17,000 TCR beta sequences to HLA alleles at 0.05 false discovery rate.

Germline CDR1 SGHDN, CDR2 FVKESK. CDR3 size: 13 residues. The V and J ends lost 1 base and 5 bases respectively, with 8 bases between them. About this clone: Its antigen is as yet unknown.

PCR primers comprised 60 Vbeta and 13 Jbeta primers. Data came from immunoSEQ multiplex PCR; TCRdb stores just in-frame clones and leaves some out. This sample's table has about 170,000 clones. The chain links TRBV14 to TRBJ1-2; no firm D call. The clonotype comes from a woman between 18 and 29 years old in good health and CMV-seropositive. The sequenced sample consisted of PBMCs. CDR3 sequence (DNA): TGTGCCAGCAGCCAAGGAGGCGGATATGGCTACACCTTC. Protein: CASSQGGGYGYTF.